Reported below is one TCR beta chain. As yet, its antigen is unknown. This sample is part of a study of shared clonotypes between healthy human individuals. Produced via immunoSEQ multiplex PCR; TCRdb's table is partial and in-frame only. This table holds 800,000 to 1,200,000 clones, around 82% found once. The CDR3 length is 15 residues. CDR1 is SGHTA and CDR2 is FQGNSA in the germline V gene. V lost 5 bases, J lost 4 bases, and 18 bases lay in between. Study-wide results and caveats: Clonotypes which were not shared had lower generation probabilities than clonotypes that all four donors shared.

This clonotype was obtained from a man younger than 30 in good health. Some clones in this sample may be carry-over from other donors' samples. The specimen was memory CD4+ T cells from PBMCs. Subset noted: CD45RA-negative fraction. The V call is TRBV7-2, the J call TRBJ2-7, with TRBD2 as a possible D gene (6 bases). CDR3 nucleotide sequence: TGTGCCAGCAGCCTGAGATTAGCGGAGGAGTACGAGCAGTACTTC. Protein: CASSLRLAEEYEQYF.